The 13 T cell receptor beta chains given below trace back to one sample, sequenced in a study of Ad26.COV2.S vaccination and SARS-CoV-2 variants. Generated by immunoSEQ multiplex PCR, the TCRdb table keeps only in-frame clones and is missing some. Seen here are hundreds of thousands of clones, around 89% observed once, and the top ten hold approximately 1.5%. Sample treatment: 19 received Ad26.COV2.S at low or high dose, single or two shots; several received placebo; per-sample allocation not given. All samples were drawn on day 63, counting from the first vaccine or placebo injection. Sequencing was performed on peripheral blood, taken in a trial of Ad26.COV2.S vaccine versus placebo. These TCRs come from a person aged 18 to 65 who received the Ad26.COV2.S COVID-19 vaccine or a placebo.

The chain uses TRBV7-2 and TRBJ2-1; tentative D call: TRBD1 (6 bases). This CDR3 has 18 residues. Germline V gives CDR1 SGHTA, CDR2 FQGNSA. V lost 5 bases and J lost 0, with 20 bases in between. The CDR3 is CASSPHARGSGSYNEQFF. The CDR3 nucleotides read TGTGCCAGCAGCCCCCACGCCAGGGGATCGGGCTCCTACAATGAGCAGTTCTTC.

The chain recombines TRBV11-3 with TRBJ2-1; the match to TRBD2 covers 7 bases. The J segment lost 9 bases and the V segment lost 1 base, leaving 0 bases of the junction unmatched. The germline CDR1 and CDR2 sequences are SGHNT and YENEEA. The CDR3 is 12 residues long. The DNA of the CDR3 is TGTGCCAGCAGCTTAGGGGGGGGTGAGCAGTTCTTC. Translated, it gives CASSLGGGEQFF.

V and J are TRBV6-5 and TRBJ1-1; D is ambiguous. CDR1 is MNHEY and CDR2 is SVGAGI in the germline V gene. Trimming left V 0 bases short and J 4 bases short, with 9 bases between. CDR3 length: 14 amino acids. The DNA for the CDR3 is TGTGCCAGCAGTTACTCGCGGACGGCCACTGAAGCTTTCTTT. Amino acid sequence: CASSYSRTATEAFF.

CDR3 sequence (DNA): TGTGCCAGTAGTACTGTACAGGGTAGCAATCAGCCCCAGCATTTT. As protein: CASSTVQGSNQPQHF. The rearrangement joins TRBV19 to TRBJ1-5; tentatively, D is TRBD1 (6 bases). Germline loops: CDR1 LNHDA, CDR2 SQIVND (reference sequence). Trimming cost V 4 bases and J 0 bases, with 10 bases left between them. The CDR3 consists of 15 residues.

The genes are TRBV5-8 and TRBJ2-1; 13 nucleotides align to TRBD2. Germline CDR1 reads SGHTS; CDR2 reads YDEGEE. The CDR3 is made up of 17 amino acids. Trimming took 4 bases from V and 8 from J; bases not matched to a gene: 12. The CDR3 DNA sequence: TGTGCCAGCAGCCACGGGACTAGCGGGGTCGTTGTCTATGAGCAGTTCTTC. Translation: CASSHGTSGVVVYEQFF.

The CDR3 DNA reads TGTGCCAGTAGCCCGTCCGGGACAGAAATGGGGACCCAGTACTTC. It encodes CASSPSGTEMGTQYF. The chain is built from TRBV19 and TRBJ2-5; 7 bases agree with TRBD1. The V and J ends lost 6 bases and 7 bases, in that order; junction bases with no gene match: 14. Germline V gives CDR1 LNHDA, CDR2 SQIVND (reference sequence). The CDR3 runs 15 residues.

The chain has TRBV9 and TRBJ2-7; tentative D call: TRBD1 (5 bases). Germline V gene lookup returns CDR1 SGDLS and CDR2 YYNGEE. V lost 3 bases, J lost 7 bases, and 17 bases lay in between. There are 14 residues in the CDR3. As DNA, the CDR3 is TGTGCCAGCAGCGCCGGGTCACAGGCTCGGGAGCAGTACTTC. Its protein product is CASSAGSQAREQYF.

This chain joins TRBV5-6 and TRBJ1-3; maybe TRBD1 (5 bases). Trimming shortened V by 3 bases and J by 6 bases, and 19 bases separated the two germline ends. The CDR3 runs 16 residues. Germline values: CDR1 SGHDT, CDR2 YYEEEE. DNA for the CDR3: TGTGCCAGCAGCTCAACCCCCAACCAGGGCGTAAACACCATATATTTT. Its protein product is CASSSTPNQGVNTIYF.

The CDR3 region has the DNA TGCAGCGTGAAGGGTCCTGGGGGTTTATCGTATGGCTACACCTTC. Its protein is CSVKGPGGLSYGYTF. This chain links TRBV29-1 with TRBJ1-2; D perhaps matches TRBD1 (5 bases). The CDR3 spans 15 residues. Germline CDR1 SQVTM, CDR2 ANQGSEA. Trimming left V 6 bases short and J 5 bases short, with 22 bases between.

This chain links TRBV9 with TRBJ1-5; tentative D call: TRBD1 (5 bases). The CDR3 has 14 residues. V lost 4 bases, J lost 4 bases, and 12 bases lay in between. The germline gives CDR1 SGDLS, CDR2 YYNGEE. The CDR3 nucleotides read TGTGCCAGCAGCAAGACAGCAACGAATCAGCCCCAGCATTTT. It specifies CASSKTATNQPQHF.

The V call is TRBV6-5, the J call TRBJ2-4; perhaps TRBD1 as D (5 bases). V lost 4 bases and J 3 bases, leaving 13 bases between the germline ends. Germline CDR1 MNHEY, CDR2 SVGAGI. This CDR3 spans 15 amino acids. The CDR3: CASSLGRANKNIQYF. The DNA of the CDR3 is TGTGCCAGCAGTTTGGGCAGGGCTAACAAAAACATTCAGTACTTC.

This clone has a single count. The chain links TRBV3-1 (or the pseudogene TRBV3-2) to TRBJ2-2; TRBD2 agrees at 12 bases. V was pared by 4 bases and J by 8 bases, with 5 bases of the junction left unmatched. The CDR3 extends over 15 amino acids. Germline V CDR1 and CDR2: LGHDT, YNNKEL (reference sequence). The CDR3 spells CASSLLAGGAGELFF. The CDR3 nucleotides read TGTGCCAGCAGCCTTCTAGCGGGAGGGGCGGGGGAGCTGTTTTTT.

Here the CDR3 reads CASSYSLNQPQHF. The CDR3 bases are TGTGCCAGCAGTTACAGCCTCAATCAGCCCCAGCATTTT. J is TRBJ1-5 and V is TRBV6-6; no clear D gene. The CDR3 is 13 amino acids. Trimming pared 2 bases from V and 3 bases from J, leaving 5 bases between. Germline values: CDR1 MNHNY, CDR2 SVGAGI (reference sequence).